The clone carrying this T cell receptor beta chain was counted a single time. Primers included in the PCR were 60 Vbeta and 13 Jbeta primers. Assay used: immunoSEQ multiplex PCR; TCRdb lists only in-frame clones, some missing. The sample includes approximately 160,000 clones, 77% of them seen just once. This record belongs to a study of cytomegalovirus exposure and HLA in healthy donors. The wider study: Falling in the Caucasian-associated ancestry cluster were about 82% of around 370 genotyped donors.

Between the trimmed V and J ends, which lost 0 bases and 4 bases, there was a span of 4 bases. Germline values: CDR1 LGHNA, CDR2 YSLEER. The CDR3 extends over 13 amino acids. V gene TRBV4-3 combines with J gene TRBJ1-3; D remains ambiguous. The source material was PBMCs. This sequence was found in a woman aged 25-40 years in good health and CMV-seronegative. As DNA, the CDR3 is TGCGCCAGCAGCCAAGACAGGGGAAACACCATATATTTT. This gives the protein CASSQDRGNTIYF.